This T cell receptor beta chain was sequenced for a study of tissue T cells after allogeneic stem cell transplantation. This clone is a singleton in its sample. Antigen specificity is unknown. CDR3 length equals 11 residues. The germline V and J ends were trimmed by 6 bases and 6 bases, with 9 bases remaining between them. Germline V gene sequence: CDR1 MNHNY, CDR2 SVGAGI (reference sequence). Repertoires were generated with immunoSEQ multiplex PCR, while TCRdb's copy carries only in-frame clones and drops some. The sample yields more than 7,500 clones, approximately 59% seen once. Findings and caveats of the study: Within patients, tissue anatomy strongly shaped TCR repertoire composition. Only a limited share of tissue TCRs appeared in blood or spleen.

This sequence was found in a woman aged 18-55 years with breast cancer. This chain connects TRBV6-6 to TRBJ2-7; D assignment may be TRBD1 or TRBD2 (5 bases each). Here the sequenced sample was tissue from the ileum, taken at autopsy. The CDR3 DNA sequence: TGTGCCAGCAGGACCGGGGCCGAGCAGTACTTC. Amino acid sequence: CASRTGAEQYF.